This entry lists 2 T cell receptor beta chains sequenced from one sample in a study of T cell responses to AZD1222 COVID-19 vaccine. Profiling relied on immunoSEQ multiplex PCR, and the TCRdb table lists in-frame clones only, not all of them. The sample has under 150,000 clones; 88% are singletons. The sample here was peripheral blood, taken on day 0 of AZD1222 vaccination. These TCRs come from an adult in good health.

The V call is TRBV4-3, the J call TRBJ2-2; TRBD2 aligns across 9 bases. Germline CDR1 and CDR2: LGHNA and YSLEER. The CDR3 totals 15 residues. V lost 1 base and J lost 9; bases outside the gene matches: 6. CDR3 sequence (DNA): TGCGCCAGCAGCCAAGGCGGGGGGGACCGGAGGGAGCTGTTTTTT. Its protein product is CASSQGGGDRRELFF.

The genes are TRBV5-1 and TRBJ2-7, with 9 bases identical to TRBD1. CDR1 and CDR2 (germline): SGHRS, YFSETQ. V was clipped by 2 bases and J by 5 bases; unmatched bases: 8. The CDR3 runs 15 residues. As DNA, the CDR3 is TGCGCCAGCAGCTTAAATGCGGACAGGGGCGACGAGCAGTACTTC. Encoded protein: CASSLNADRGDEQYF.